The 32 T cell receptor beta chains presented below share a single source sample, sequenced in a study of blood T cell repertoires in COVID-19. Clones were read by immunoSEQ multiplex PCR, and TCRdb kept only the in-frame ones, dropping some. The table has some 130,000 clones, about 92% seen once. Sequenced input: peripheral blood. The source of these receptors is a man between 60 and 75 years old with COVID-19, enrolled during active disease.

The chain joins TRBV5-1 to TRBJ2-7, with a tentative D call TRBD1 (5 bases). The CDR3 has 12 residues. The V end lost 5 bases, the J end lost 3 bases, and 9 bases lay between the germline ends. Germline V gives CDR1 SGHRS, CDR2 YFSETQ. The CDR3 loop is CASRSQGYEQYF. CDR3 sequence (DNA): TGCGCCAGCAGGTCTCAGGGCTACGAGCAGTACTTC.

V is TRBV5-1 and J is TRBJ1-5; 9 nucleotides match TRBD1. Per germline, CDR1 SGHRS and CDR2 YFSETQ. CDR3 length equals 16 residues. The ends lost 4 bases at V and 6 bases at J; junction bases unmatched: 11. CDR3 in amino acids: CASSPTAGTGTQPQHF. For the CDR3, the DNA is TGCGCCAGCAGCCCCACCGCCGGGACAGGGACTCAGCCCCAGCATTTT. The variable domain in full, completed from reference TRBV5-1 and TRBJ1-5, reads KAGVTQTPRYLIKTRGQQVTLSCSPISGHRSVSWYQQTPGQGLQFLFEYFSETQRNKGNFPGRFSGRQFSNSRSEMNVSTLELGDSALYLCASSPTAGTGTQPQHFGDGTRLSIL.

CDR3 residues: CASSDSGRDNQPQHF. Written as DNA, the CDR3 is TGTGCCAGCAGTGACAGCGGACGGGACAATCAGCCCCAGCATTTT. The chain joins TRBV6-4 to TRBJ1-5, with D unresolved. This CDR3 has 15 amino acids. Trimming took off 2 bases at V and 3 bases at J, with 11 bases between the two ends. Germline V lookup: CDR1 MRHNA, CDR2 SNTAGT.

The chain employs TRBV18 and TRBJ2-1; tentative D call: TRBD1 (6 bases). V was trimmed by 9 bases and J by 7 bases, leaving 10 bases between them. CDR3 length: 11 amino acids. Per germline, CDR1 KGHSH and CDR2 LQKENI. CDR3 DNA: TGTGCCAGTCGCACAGGGAATGAGCAGTTCTTC. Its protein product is CASRTGNEQFF. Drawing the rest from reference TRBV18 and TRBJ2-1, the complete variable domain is NAGVMQNPRHLVRRRGQEARLRCSPMKGHSHVYWYRQLPEEGLKFMVYLQKENIIDESGMPKERFSAEFPKEGPSILRIQQVVRGDSAAYFCASRTGNEQFFGPGTRLTVL.

The CDR3 sequence: CASSYRGSHTGELFF. CDR3 DNA: TGTGCCAGCAGCTACAGGGGGTCGCACACCGGGGAGCTGTTTTTT. V gene TRBV6-4 combines with J gene TRBJ2-2, with 8 bases matching TRBD1. The CDR3 is 15 residues long. Germline-derived CDR1 and CDR2 are MRHNA and SNTAGT. Germline trimming cut 6 bases from V and 3 bases from J; bases unmatched to any gene: 6.

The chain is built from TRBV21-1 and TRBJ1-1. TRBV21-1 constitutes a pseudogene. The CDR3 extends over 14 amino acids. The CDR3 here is CASSKSDGNTEAFF. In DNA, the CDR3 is TGTGCCAGCAGCAAGAGCGATGGGAACACTGAAGCTTTCTTT.

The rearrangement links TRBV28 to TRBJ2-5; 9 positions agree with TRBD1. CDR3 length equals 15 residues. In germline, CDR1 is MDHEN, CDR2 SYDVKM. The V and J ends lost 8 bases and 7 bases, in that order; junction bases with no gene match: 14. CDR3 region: CASHQTGTGPRTQYF. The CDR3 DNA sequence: TGTGCCAGCCACCAGACGGGGACAGGGCCTCGGACCCAGTACTTC.

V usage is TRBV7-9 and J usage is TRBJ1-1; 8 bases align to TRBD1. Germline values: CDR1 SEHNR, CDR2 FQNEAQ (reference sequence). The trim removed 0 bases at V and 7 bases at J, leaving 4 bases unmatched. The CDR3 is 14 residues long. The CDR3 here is CASSLATGEDEAFF. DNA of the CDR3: TGTGCCAGCAGCTTAGCGACAGGGGAAGATGAAGCTTTCTTT.

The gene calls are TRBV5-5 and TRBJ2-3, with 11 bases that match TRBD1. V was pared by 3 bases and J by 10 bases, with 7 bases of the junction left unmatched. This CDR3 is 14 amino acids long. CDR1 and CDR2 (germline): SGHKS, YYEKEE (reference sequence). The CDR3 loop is CASSSGQGGGAQYF. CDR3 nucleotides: TGTGCCAGCAGCTCGGGACAGGGGGGCGGGGCGCAGTATTTT.

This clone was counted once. DNA of the CDR3: TGTGCCAGCAGCTTAGAGGCGAGGGAGACCCAGTACTTC. Residues: CASSLEARETQYF. The chain uses TRBV11-3 and TRBJ2-5; D not resolved. The V end was cut by 0 bases, the J end by 5 bases, with 7 bases between. Per germline, CDR1 SGHNT and CDR2 YENEEA. The CDR3 sequence is 13 residues long.

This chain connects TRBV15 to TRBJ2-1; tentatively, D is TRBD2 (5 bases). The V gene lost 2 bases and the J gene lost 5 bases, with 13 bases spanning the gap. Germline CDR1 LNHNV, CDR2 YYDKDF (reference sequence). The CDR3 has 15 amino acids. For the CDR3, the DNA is TGTGCCACCAGCAGATTTAAGCTGGGAGACAATGAGCAGTTCTTC. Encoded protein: CATSRFKLGDNEQFF.

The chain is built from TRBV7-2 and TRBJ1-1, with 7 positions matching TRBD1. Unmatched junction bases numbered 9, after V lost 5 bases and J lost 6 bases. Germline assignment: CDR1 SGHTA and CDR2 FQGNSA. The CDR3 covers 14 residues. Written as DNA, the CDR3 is TGTGCCAGCAGCCCCCCTTTACAGGGGTCTGAAGCTTTCTTT. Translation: CASSPPLQGSEAFF. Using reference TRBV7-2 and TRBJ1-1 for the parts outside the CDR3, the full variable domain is GAGVSQSPSNKVTEKGKDVELRCDPISGHTALYWYRQSLGQGLEFLIYFQGNSAPDKSGLPSDRFSAERTGGSVSTLTIQRTQQEDSAVYLCASSPPLQGSEAFFGQGTRLTVV.

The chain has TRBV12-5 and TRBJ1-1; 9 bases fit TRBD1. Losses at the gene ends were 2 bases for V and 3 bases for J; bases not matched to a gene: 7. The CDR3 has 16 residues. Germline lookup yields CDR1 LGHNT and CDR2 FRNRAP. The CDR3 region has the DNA TGTGCTAGTGGTTTGTCCCTCCGGACAGGGGACACTGAAGCTTTCTTT. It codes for CASGLSLRTGDTEAFF.

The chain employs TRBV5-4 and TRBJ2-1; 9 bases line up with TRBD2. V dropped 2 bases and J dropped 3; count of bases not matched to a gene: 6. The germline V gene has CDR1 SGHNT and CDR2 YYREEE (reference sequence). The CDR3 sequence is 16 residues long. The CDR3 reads CASSLQGLARYNEQFF. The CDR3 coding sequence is TGTGCCAGCAGCTTACAAGGACTAGCGCGCTACAATGAGCAGTTCTTC.

This chain's CDR3 is CASSPNSGTASNQPQHF. The CDR3 DNA reads TGTGCCAGCTCACCTAACTCCGGGACAGCAAGCAATCAGCCCCAGCATTTT. The rearrangement uses TRBV18 and TRBJ1-5; 7 nucleotides align to TRBD1. Germline V gene lookup returns CDR1 KGHSH and CDR2 LQKENI. V was pared by 3 bases and J by 1 base, with 9 bases of the junction left unmatched. This CDR3 is 17 amino acids long. Based on the CDR3 plus reference TRBV18 and TRBJ1-5, the full variable domain is NAGVMQNPRHLVRRRGQEARLRCSPMKGHSHVYWYRQLPEEGLKFMVYLQKENIIDESGMPKERFSAEFPKEGPSILRIQQVVRGDSAAYFCASSPNSGTASNQPQHFGDGTRLSIL.

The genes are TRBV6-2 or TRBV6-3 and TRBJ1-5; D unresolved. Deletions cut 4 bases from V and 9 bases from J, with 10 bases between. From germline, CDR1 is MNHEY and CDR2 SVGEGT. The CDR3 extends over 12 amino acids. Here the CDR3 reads CASSLSPGPQHF. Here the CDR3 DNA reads TGTGCCAGCAGTTTAAGTCCGGGGCCCCAGCATTTT.

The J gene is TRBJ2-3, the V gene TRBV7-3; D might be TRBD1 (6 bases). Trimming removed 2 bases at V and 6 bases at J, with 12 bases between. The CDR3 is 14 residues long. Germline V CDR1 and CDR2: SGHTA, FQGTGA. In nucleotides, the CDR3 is TGTGCCAGCAGCTTAGCAGGGGATGAGGATACGCAGTATTTT. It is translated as CASSLAGDEDTQYF. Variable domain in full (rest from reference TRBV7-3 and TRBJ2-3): GAGVSQTPSNKVTEKGKYVELRCDPISGHTALYWYRQSLGQGPEFLIYFQGTGAADDSGLPNDRFFAVRPEGSVSTLKIQRTERGDSAVYLCASSLAGDEDTQYFGPGTRLTVL.

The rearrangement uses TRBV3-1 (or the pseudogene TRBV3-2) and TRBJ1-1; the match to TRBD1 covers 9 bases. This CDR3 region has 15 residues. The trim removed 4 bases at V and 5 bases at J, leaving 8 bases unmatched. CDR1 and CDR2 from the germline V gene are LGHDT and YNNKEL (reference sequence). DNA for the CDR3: TGTGCCAGCAGCCGGGGGGGGACAGGGCAAACTGAAGCTTTCTTT. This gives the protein CASSRGGTGQTEAFF.

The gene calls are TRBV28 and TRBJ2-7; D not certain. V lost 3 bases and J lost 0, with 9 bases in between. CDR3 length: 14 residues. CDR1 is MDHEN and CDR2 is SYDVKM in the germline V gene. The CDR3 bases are TGTGCCAGCAGTTTTCATGGGCCCTCCTACGAGCAGTACTTC. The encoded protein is CASSFHGPSYEQYF. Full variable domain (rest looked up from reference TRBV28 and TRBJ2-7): DVKVTQSSRYLVKRTGEKVFLECVQDMDHENMFWYRQDPGLGLRLIYFSYDVKMKEKGDIPEGYSVSREKKERFSLILESASTNQTSMYLCASSFHGPSYEQYFGPGTRLTVT.

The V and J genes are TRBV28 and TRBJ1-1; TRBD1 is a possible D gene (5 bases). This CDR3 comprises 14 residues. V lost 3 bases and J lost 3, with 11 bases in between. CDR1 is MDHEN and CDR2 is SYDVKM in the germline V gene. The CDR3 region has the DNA TGTGCCAGCAGTTTTGGGGCGGTCGACACTGAAGCTTTCTTT. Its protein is CASSFGAVDTEAFF.

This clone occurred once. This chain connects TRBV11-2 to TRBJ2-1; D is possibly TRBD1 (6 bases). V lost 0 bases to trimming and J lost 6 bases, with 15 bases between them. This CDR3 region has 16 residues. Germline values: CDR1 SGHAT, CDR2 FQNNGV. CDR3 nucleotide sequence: TGTGCCAGCAGCTTAGATTTGGGGGCGATCGGCAATGAGCAGTTCTTC. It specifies CASSLDLGAIGNEQFF.

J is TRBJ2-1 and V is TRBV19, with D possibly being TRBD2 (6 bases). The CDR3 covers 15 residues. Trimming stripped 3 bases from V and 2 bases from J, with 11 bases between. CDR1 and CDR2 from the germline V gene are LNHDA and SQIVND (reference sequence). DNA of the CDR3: TGTGCCAGTAGTATTGCGGGGTCCCCCTACAATGAGCAGTTCTTC. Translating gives CASSIAGSPYNEQFF.

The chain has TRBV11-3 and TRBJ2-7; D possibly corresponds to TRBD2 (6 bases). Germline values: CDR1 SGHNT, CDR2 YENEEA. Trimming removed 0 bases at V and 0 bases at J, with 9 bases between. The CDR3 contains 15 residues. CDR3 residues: CASSLDNSGSYEQYF. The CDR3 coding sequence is TGTGCCAGCAGCTTAGATAATAGCGGCTCCTACGAGCAGTACTTC.

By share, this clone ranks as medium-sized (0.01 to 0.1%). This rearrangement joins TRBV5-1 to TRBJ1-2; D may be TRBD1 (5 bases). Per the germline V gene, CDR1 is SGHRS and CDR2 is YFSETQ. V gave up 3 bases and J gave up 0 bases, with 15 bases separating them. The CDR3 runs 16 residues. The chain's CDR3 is CASSSLRVGANYGYTF. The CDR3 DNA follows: TGCGCCAGCAGCTCCCTCAGGGTTGGAGCTAACTATGGCTACACCTTC.

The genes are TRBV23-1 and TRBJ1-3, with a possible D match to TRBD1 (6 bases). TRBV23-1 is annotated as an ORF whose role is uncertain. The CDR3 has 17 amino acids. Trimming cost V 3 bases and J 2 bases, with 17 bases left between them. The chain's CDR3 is CASSHPGVRGPGNTIYF. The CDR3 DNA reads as TGCGCCAGCAGTCATCCAGGGGTGAGGGGTCCTGGAAACACCATATATTTT.

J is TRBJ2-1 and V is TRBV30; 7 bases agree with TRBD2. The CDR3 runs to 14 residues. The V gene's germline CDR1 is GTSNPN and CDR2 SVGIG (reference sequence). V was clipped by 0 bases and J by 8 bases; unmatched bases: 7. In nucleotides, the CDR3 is TGTGCCTGGAGTGTCGCTAGCGGCAGAGATGAGCAGTTCTTC. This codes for CAWSVASGRDEQFF. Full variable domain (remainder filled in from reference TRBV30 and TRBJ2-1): SQTIHQWPATLVQPVGSPLSLECTVEGTSNPNLYWYRQAAGRGLQLLFYSVGIGQISSEVPQNLSASRPQDRQFILSSKKLLLSDSGFYLCAWSVASGRDEQFFGPGTRLTVL.

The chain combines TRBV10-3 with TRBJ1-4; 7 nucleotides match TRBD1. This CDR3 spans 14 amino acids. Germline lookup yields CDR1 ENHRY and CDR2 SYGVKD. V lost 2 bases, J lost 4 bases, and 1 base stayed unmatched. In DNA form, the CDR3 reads TGTGCCATCAGTGAGGGACAGGTTAATGAAAAACTGTTTTTT. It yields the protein CAISEGQVNEKLFF.

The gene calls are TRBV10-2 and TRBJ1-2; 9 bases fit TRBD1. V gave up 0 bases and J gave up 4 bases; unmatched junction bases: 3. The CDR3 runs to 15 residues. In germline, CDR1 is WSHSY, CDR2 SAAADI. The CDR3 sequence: CASSESVGQGYGYTF. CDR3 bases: TGCGCCAGCAGTGAGTCGGTGGGACAGGGCTATGGCTACACCTTC.

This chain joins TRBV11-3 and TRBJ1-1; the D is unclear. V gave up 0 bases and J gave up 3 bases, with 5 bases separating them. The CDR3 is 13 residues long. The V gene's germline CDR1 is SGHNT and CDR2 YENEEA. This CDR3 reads CASSLDSDTEAFF. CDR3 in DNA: TGTGCCAGCAGCTTAGACTCAGACACTGAAGCTTTCTTT.

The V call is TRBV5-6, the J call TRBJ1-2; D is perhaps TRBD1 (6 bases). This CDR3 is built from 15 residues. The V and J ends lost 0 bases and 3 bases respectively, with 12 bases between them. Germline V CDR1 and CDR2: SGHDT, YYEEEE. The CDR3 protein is CASSLGTTGYYGYTF. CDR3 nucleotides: TGTGCCAGCAGCTTGGGGACCACAGGGTACTATGGCTACACCTTC.

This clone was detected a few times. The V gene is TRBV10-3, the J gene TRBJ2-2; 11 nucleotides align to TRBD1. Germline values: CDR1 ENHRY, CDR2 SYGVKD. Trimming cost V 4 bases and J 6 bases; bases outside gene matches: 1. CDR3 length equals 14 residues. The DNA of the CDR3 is TGTGCCATCAGTGGGACAGGGGGCGCCGGGGAGCTGTTTTTT. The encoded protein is CAISGTGGAGELFF.

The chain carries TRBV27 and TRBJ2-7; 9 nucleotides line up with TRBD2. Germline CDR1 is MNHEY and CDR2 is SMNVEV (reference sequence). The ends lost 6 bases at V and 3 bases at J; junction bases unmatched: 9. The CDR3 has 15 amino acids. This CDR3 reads CASRPHTTSGYEQYF. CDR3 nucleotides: TGTGCCAGCAGGCCTCATACGACTAGCGGCTACGAGCAGTACTTC.